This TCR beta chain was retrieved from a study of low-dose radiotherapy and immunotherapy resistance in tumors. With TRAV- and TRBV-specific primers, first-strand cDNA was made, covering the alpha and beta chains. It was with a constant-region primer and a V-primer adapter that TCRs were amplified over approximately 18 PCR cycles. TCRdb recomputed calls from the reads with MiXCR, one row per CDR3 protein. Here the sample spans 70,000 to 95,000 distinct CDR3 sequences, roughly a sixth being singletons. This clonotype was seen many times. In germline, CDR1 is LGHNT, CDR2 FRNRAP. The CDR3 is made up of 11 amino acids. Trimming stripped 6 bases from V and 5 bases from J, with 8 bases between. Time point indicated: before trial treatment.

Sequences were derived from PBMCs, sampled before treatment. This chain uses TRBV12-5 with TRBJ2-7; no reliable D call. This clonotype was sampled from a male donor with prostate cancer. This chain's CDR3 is CASGQDNEQYF. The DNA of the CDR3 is TGTGCTAGTGGACAAGATAACGAGCAGTACTTC. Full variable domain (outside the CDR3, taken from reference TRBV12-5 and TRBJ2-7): DARVTQTPRHKVTEMGQEVTMRCQPILGHNTVFWYRQTMMQGLELLAYFRNRAPLDDSGMPKDRFSAEMPDATLATLKIQPSEPRDSAVYFCASGQDNEQYFGPGTRLTVT.